The 20 T cell receptor beta chains below were found in one sample sequenced in a study of Tregs in tolerant kidney transplant recipients. Related graft donors supplied nonmyeloablative bone marrow transplants, and mixed chimerism was transient. Repertoires were generated with immunoSEQ multiplex PCR, while TCRdb's copy carries only in-frame clones and drops some. The sample carries roughly 64,000 clones, around 87% recorded once. The specimen comprised CD4+ T cells from blood (PBMCs), sampled 6 months after the transplant. The receptors stem from a human patient who received a combined kidney and bone marrow transplant. Some T cells may have come from the graft donor.

This clone was observed once. V usage is TRBV7-7 and J usage is TRBJ2-5, with 7 nucleotides matching TRBD2. Germline lookup yields CDR1 SSHAT and CDR2 FNYEAQ (reference sequence). CDR3 size: 13 residues. J gave up 3 bases and V 3 bases, and 1 base lay outside the gene matches. CDR3 sequence (DNA): TGTGCCAGCAGCTTCCGGGAGGAAGAGACCCAGTACTTC. It specifies CASSFREEETQYF. Full variable domain (outside the CDR3, taken from reference TRBV7-7 and TRBJ2-5): GAGVSQSPRYKVTKRGQDVTLRCDPISSHATLYWYQQALGQGPEFLTYFNYEAQPDKSGLPSDRFSAERPEGSISTLTIQRTEQRDSAMYRCASSFREEETQYFGPGTRLLVL.

V is TRBV11-3 and J is TRBJ2-3; D remains ambiguous. This CDR3 is built from 15 residues. Germline-derived CDR1 and CDR2 are SGHNT and YENEEA. The ends were cut back, 5 bases at V and 0 bases at J, with 12 bases in the middle. CDR3 sequence: CASSPRRSSTDTQYF. The CDR3 nucleotides are TGTGCCAGCAGCCCGCGTCGGTCTAGCACAGATACGCAGTATTTT.

The chain combines TRBV28 with TRBJ1-5; D is possibly TRBD1 (5 bases). The V gene's germline CDR1 is MDHEN and CDR2 SYDVKM. Trimming stripped 10 bases from V and 11 bases from J, with 15 bases between. This CDR3 spans 11 amino acids. CDR3 loop: CATTFGGSQHF. The CDR3 DNA reads TGTGCCACCACTTTTGGGGGGTCCCAGCATTTT.

The CDR3 spells CASSPDRANYGYTF. CDR3 coding DNA: TGTGCCAGCAGCCCGGACAGGGCTAACTATGGCTACACCTTC. This sequence joins TRBV7-6 and TRBJ1-2; TRBD1 aligns across 8 bases. In germline, CDR1 is SGHVS, CDR2 FNYEAQ. Trimming cost V 5 bases and J 0 bases; bases outside gene matches: 2. The CDR3 runs to 14 residues.

V usage is TRBV10-3 and J usage is TRBJ1-2, with TRBD1 as a possible D gene (6 bases). CDR1 ENHRY and CDR2 SYGVKD come from the germline V gene. This CDR3 contains 16 residues. Trimming cost V 0 bases and J 8 bases, with 19 bases left between them. CDR3 sequence: CAISESPDRSRAGYTF. The CDR3 DNA reads as TGTGCCATCAGTGAGTCGCCTGACAGGTCGAGGGCAGGCTACACCTTC.

This clone has more than one count but fewer than ten. V and J are TRBV5-1 and TRBJ2-7; 9 nucleotides align to TRBD1. The CDR3 is 14 residues long. Germline values: CDR1 SGHRS, CDR2 YFSETQ. The V gene end was trimmed by 4 bases and the J gene end by 5 bases; junction bases not matched to a gene: 7. The CDR3 sequence is CASSKTGGHDEQYF. In DNA, the CDR3 is TGCGCCAGCAGCAAAACAGGGGGCCACGACGAGCAGTACTTC.

This clone came up once. The gene calls are TRBV5-4 and TRBJ2-7, with no clear D. This CDR3 contains 13 residues. V lost 0 bases and J lost 0, with 4 bases in between. The germline gives CDR1 SGHNT, CDR2 YYREEE (reference sequence). CDR3 DNA: TGTGCCAGCAGCTTGGACAACTCCTACGAGCAGTACTTC. It translates to CASSLDNSYEQYF.

The chain has TRBV21-1 and TRBJ2-1; the table's TRBD1 call for D was not verified on the DNA. TRBV21-1 constitutes a pseudogene. This CDR3 comprises 19 residues. The CDR3 protein is CASPAPRQGGPAGHNEQFF. The CDR3 nucleotides are TGTGCCAGCCCTGCCCCTCGACAGGGGGGTCCGGCGGGCCACAATGAGCAGTTCTTC.

This chain connects TRBV5-1 to TRBJ2-7; 8 nucleotides line up with TRBD1. Germline lookup yields CDR1 SGHRS and CDR2 YFSETQ. The J segment lost 4 bases and the V segment lost 5 bases, leaving 8 bases of the junction unmatched. The CDR3 length is 14 residues. CDR3 nucleotides: TGCGCCAGCAGTTGGGACAGGAAAAGGTACGAGCAGTACTTC. Translated: CASSWDRKRYEQYF.

This chain joins TRBV30 and TRBJ2-3, with TRBD2 matching over 8 bases. This CDR3 has 15 amino acids. The V gene end was trimmed by 2 bases and the J gene end by 1 base; junction bases not matched to a gene: 5. Germline V gene lookup returns CDR1 GTSNPN and CDR2 SVGIG (reference sequence). CDR3 residues: CAWSSGSVGTDTQYF. The CDR3, as DNA: TGTGCCTGGAGTAGCGGGAGCGTAGGCACAGATACGCAGTATTTT.

This clone is a singleton in its sample. The chain couples TRBV10-3 to TRBJ2-4, with 7 nucleotides matching TRBD2. The germline CDR1 and CDR2 sequences are ENHRY and SYGVKD. CDR3 length: 13 residues. The ends lost 10 bases at V and 0 bases at J; junction bases unmatched: 3. The CDR3 sequence is CATAGVAKNIQYF. The CDR3 DNA reads as TGTGCCACCGCGGGGGTAGCCAAAAACATTCAGTACTTC.

The rearrangement links TRBV19 to TRBJ1-4; a weak D match, TRBD1 (6 bases). Germline V gives CDR1 LNHDA, CDR2 SQIVND (reference sequence). The CDR3 has 15 residues. V was trimmed by 4 bases and J by 5 bases, leaving 14 bases between them. This chain's CDR3 is CASSRGQRGNEKLFF. DNA for the CDR3: TGTGCCAGTAGTAGAGGACAGAGGGGAAATGAAAAACTGTTTTTT.

The chain joins TRBV11-2 to TRBJ2-3; 11 bases agree with TRBD2. The length of the CDR3 is 16 residues. The germline gives CDR1 SGHAT, CDR2 FQNNGV. The ends lost 3 bases at V and 5 bases at J; junction bases unmatched: 7. In nucleotides, the CDR3 is TGTGCCAGCAGCTTCGGGGGGGGACTAGCGGTAGATACGCAGTATTTT. It codes for CASSFGGGLAVDTQYF.

The genes are TRBV2 and TRBJ2-1; 7 bases align to TRBD1. The CDR3 has 13 amino acids. J lost 5 bases, V lost 8 bases, and 6 bases had no gene match. Germline V gene data show CDR1 as SNHLY and CDR2 as FYNNEI. The CDR3 nucleotides are TGTGCCAGCTATAAGGGGGCTAACAATGAGCAGTTCTTC. As protein: CASYKGANNEQFF. The whole variable domain, remainder taken from reference TRBV2 and TRBJ2-1, is EPEVTQTPSHQVTQMGQEVILRCVPISNHLYFYWYRQILGQKVEFLVSFYNNEISEKSEIFDDQFSVERPDGSNFTLKIRSTKLEDSAMYFCASYKGANNEQFFGPGTRLTVL.

The rearrangement links TRBV27 to TRBJ2-7; TRBD2 is a possible D gene (6 bases). The CDR3 covers 14 residues. Germline CDR1 is MNHEY and CDR2 is SMNVEV (reference sequence). V was trimmed by 6 bases and J by 3 bases, leaving 15 bases between them. CDR3 bases: TGTGCCAGCAGCCCTGGGGGACTCAGCTACGAGCAGTACTTC. It is translated as CASSPGGLSYEQYF.

The chain is built from TRBV4-2 and TRBJ2-2; 7 positions match TRBD2. The CDR3 totals 15 residues. V gave up 4 bases and J gave up 3 bases; unmatched junction bases: 5. The germline V gene has CDR1 LGHNA and CDR2 YNFKEQ. In DNA, the CDR3 is TGTGCCAGCAGCCGGAGCGGGGAGTACACCGGGGAGCTGTTTTTT. Amino acids: CASSRSGEYTGELFF.

V usage is TRBV2 and J usage is TRBJ2-1, with D uncertain. From germline, CDR1 is SNHLY and CDR2 FYNNEI. V was shortened by 8 bases and J by 0 bases, with 11 bases between the two germline ends. This CDR3 has 14 amino acids. CDR3 in amino acids: CASGTASSYNEQFF. The DNA of the CDR3 is TGTGCCAGCGGTACTGCGAGCTCCTACAATGAGCAGTTCTTC.

This clone was counted a single time. At the DNA level, this CDR3 is encoded by other sequences in the same sample as well. This chain uses TRBV5-6 with TRBJ1-6; no clear D. There are 12 residues in the CDR3. V lost 3 bases, J lost 4 bases, and 2 bases lay in between. The germline CDR1 and CDR2 sequences are SGHDT and YYEEEE. The CDR3 region is CASSSYNSPLHF. CDR3 DNA: TGTGCCAGCAGCTCTTATAATTCACCCCTCCACTTT.

The chain combines TRBV10-3 with TRBJ2-5; 9 bases map to TRBD2. The CDR3 contains 16 residues. The germline CDR1 and CDR2 sequences are ENHRY and SYGVKD. The V and J ends lost 2 bases and 1 base, in that order; junction bases with no gene match: 5. CDR3 DNA: TGTGCCATCAGTGAGCGCCTAGCGGGACCCCAAGAGACCCAGTACTTC. Translation gives CAISERLAGPQETQYF.

This rearrangement joins TRBV30 to TRBJ2-7; D gene ambiguous. CDR3 length equals 10 residues. CDR1 is GTSNPN, CDR2 SVGIG, per germline (reference sequence). The DNA for the CDR3 is TGTCTAAGCACGCTCTACGAGCAGTACTTC. Encoded protein: CLSTLYEQYF.